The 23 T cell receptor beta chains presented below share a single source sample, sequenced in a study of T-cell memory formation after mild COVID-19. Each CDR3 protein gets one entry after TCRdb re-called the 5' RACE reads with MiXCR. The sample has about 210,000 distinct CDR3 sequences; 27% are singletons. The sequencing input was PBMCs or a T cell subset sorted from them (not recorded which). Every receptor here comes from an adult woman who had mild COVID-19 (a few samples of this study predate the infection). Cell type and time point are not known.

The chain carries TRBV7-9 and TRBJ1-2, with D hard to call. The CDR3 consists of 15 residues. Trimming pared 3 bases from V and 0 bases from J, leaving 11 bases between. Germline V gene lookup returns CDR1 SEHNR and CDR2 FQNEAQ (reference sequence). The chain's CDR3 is CASSFLTASNYGYTF. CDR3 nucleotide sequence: TGTGCCAGCAGCTTCCTTACAGCATCTAACTATGGCTACACCTTC.

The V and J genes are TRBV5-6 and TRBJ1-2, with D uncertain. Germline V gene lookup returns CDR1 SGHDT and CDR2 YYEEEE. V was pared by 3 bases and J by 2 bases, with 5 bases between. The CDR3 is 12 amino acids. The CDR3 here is CASSYANYGYTF. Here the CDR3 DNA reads TGTGCCAGCAGCTATGCAAACTATGGCTACACCTTC.

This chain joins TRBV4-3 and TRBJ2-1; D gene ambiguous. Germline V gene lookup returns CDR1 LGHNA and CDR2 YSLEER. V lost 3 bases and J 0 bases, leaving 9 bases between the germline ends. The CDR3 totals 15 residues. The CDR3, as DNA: TGCGCCAGCAGCCACGAATATAGCTCCTACAATGAGCAGTTCTTC. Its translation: CASSHEYSSYNEQFF.

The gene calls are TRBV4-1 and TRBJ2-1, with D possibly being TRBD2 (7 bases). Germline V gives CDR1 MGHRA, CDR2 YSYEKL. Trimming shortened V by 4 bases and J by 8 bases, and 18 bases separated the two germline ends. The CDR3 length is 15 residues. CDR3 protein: CASSLSGGAGDEQFF. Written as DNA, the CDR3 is TGCGCCAGCAGCCTTAGTGGGGGGGCTGGGGATGAGCAGTTCTTC.

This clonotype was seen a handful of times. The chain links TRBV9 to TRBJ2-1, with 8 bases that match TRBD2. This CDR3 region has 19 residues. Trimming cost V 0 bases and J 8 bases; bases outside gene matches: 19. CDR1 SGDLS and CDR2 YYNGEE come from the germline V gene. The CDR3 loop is CASSVVGASGSSSLDEQFF. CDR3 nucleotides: TGTGCCAGCAGCGTAGTGGGGGCTAGCGGGTCTTCCTCCCTCGATGAGCAGTTCTTC.

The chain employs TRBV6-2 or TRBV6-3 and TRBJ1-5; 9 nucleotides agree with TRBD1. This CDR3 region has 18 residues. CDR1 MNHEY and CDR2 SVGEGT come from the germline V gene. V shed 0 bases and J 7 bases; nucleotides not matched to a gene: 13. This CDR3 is CASSYSFKDGTGMQPQHF. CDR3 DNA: TGTGCCAGCAGTTACTCATTTAAAGACGGGACAGGGATGCAGCCCCAGCATTTT.

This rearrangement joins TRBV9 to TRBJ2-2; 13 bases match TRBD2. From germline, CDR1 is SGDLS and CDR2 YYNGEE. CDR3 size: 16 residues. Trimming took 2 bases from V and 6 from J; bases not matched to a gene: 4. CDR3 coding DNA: TGTGCCAGCAGCGTCGGACTAGCGGGGGCGGCCGGGGAGCTGTTTTTT. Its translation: CASSVGLAGAAGELFF.

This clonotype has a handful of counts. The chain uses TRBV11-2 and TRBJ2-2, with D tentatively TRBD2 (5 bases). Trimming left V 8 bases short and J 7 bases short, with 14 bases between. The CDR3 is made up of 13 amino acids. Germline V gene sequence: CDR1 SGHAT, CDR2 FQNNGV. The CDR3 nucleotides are TGTGCCAGCTGGAGATGGACTCACGGGGAGCTGTTTTTT. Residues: CASWRWTHGELFF.

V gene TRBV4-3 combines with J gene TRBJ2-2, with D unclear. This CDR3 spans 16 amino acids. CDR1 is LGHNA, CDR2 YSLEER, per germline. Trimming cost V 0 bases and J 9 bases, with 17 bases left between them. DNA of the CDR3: TGCGCCAGCAGCCAAGAATCGGCCACAACCCACCGGGAGCTGTTTTTT. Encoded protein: CASSQESATTHRELFF.

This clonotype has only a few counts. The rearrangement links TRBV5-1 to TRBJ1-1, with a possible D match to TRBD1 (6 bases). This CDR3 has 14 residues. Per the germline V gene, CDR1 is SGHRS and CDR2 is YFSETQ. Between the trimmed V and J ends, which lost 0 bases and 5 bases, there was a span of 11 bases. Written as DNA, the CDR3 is TGCGCCAGCAGCTTGGAGGCAGGGGCGACTGAAGCTTTCTTT. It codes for CASSLEAGATEAFF. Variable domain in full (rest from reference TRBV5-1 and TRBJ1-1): KAGVTQTPRYLIKTRGQQVTLSCSPISGHRSVSWYQQTPGQGLQFLFEYFSETQRNKGNFPGRFSGRQFSNSRSEMNVSTLELGDSALYLCASSLEAGATEAFFGQGTRLTVV.

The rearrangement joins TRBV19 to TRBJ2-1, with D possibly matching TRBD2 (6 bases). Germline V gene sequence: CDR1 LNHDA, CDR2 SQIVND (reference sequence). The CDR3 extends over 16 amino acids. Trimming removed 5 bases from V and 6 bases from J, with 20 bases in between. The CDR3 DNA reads TGTGCCAGTAGTCGCTCCCGGGAGTGGCTCTTCAATGAGCAGTTCTTC. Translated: CASSRSREWLFNEQFF.

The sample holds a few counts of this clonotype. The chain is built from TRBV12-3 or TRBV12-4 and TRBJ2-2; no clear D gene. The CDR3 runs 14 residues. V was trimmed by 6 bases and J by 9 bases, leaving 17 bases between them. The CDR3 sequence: CASSRTVAIRELFF. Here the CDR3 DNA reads TGTGCCAGCAGCCGGACGGTGGCTATCAGGGAGCTGTTTTTT.

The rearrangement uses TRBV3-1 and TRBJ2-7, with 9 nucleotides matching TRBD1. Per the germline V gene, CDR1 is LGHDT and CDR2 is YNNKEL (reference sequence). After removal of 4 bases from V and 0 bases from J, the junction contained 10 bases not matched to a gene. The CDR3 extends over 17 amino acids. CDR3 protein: CASSPGQGRTSSYEQYF. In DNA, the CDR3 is TGTGCCAGCAGCCCTGGACAGGGGCGGACCAGCTCCTACGAGCAGTACTTC.

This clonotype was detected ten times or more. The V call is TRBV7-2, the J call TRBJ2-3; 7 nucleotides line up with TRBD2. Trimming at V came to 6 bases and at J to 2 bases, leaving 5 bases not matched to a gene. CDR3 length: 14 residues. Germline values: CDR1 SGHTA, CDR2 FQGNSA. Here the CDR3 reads CASSPGLVTDTQYF. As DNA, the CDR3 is TGTGCCAGCAGTCCTGGACTAGTCACAGATACGCAGTATTTT.

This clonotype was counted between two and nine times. DNA for the CDR3: TGTGCCAGCAGCACCGGAGGGATCGGCGGCTACACCTTC. The encoded protein is CASSTGGIGGYTF. The V gene is TRBV9, the J gene TRBJ1-2; D call uncertain. From germline, CDR1 is SGDLS and CDR2 YYNGEE. The germline V and J ends were trimmed by 4 bases and 8 bases, with 15 bases remaining between them. CDR3 length: 13 amino acids.

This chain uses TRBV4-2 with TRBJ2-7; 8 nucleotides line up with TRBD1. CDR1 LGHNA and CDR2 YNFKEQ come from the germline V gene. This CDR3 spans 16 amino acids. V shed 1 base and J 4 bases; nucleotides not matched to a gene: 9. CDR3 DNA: TGTGCCAGCAGCCAAGTGTCCCCGACAGGGGAATACGAGCAGTACTTC. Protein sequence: CASSQVSPTGEYEQYF.

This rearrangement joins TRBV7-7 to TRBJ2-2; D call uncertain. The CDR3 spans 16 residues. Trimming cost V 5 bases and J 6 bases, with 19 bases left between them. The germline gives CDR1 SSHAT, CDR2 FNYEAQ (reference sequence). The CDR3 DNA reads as TGTGCCAGCAGCCCGAGGCGGATAGGGCAGGCCGGGGAGCTGTTTTTT. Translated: CASSPRRIGQAGELFF.

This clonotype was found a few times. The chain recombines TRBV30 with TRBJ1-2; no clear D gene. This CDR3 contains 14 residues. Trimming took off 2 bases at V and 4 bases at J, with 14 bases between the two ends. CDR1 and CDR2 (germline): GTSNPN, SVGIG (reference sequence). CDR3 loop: CAWSSSLGSYGYTF. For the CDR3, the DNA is TGTGCCTGGAGTTCCAGCCTCGGGAGCTATGGCTACACCTTC.

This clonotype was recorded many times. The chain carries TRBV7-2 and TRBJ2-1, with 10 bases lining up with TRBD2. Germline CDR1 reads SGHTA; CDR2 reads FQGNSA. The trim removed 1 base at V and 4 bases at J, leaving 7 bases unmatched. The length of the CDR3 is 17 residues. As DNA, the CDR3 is TGTGCCAGCAGCTTAGTAGGTAGCGGGGGGCTTTACAATGAGCAGTTCTTC. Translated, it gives CASSLVGSGGLYNEQFF.

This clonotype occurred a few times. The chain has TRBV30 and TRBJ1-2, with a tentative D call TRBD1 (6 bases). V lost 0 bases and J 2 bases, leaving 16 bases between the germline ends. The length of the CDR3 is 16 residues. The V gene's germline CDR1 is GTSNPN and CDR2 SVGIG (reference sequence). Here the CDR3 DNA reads TGTGCCTGGAGTGTACAGGGCCGATGGAAAAACTATGGCTACACCTTC. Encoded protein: CAWSVQGRWKNYGYTF.

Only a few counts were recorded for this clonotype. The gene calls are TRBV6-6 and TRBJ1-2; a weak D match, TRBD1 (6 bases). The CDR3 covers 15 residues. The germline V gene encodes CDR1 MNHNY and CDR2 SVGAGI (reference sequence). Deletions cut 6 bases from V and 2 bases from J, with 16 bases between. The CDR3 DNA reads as TGTGCCAGCAGAACGGGGGGGCCAGTAAACTATGGCTACACCTTC. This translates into CASRTGGPVNYGYTF.

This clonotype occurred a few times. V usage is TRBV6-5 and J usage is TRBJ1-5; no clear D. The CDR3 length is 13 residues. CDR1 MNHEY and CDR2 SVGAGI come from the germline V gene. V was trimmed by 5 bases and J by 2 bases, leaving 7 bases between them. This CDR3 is CASSQDGNQPQHF. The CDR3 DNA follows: TGTGCCAGCAGTCAGGACGGCAATCAGCCCCAGCATTTT.

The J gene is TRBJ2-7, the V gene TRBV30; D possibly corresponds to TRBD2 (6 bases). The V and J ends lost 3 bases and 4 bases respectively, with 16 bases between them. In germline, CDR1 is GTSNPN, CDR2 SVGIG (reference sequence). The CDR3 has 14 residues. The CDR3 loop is CAWRARGGSYEQYF. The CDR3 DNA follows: TGTGCCTGGAGGGCCCGGGGAGGTTCGTACGAGCAGTACTTC. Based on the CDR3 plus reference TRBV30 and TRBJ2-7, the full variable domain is SQTIHQWPATLVQPVGSPLSLECTVEGTSNPNLYWYRQAAGRGLQLLFYSVGIGQISSEVPQNLSASRPQDRQFILSSKKLLLSDSGFYLCAWRARGGSYEQYFGPGTRLTVT.